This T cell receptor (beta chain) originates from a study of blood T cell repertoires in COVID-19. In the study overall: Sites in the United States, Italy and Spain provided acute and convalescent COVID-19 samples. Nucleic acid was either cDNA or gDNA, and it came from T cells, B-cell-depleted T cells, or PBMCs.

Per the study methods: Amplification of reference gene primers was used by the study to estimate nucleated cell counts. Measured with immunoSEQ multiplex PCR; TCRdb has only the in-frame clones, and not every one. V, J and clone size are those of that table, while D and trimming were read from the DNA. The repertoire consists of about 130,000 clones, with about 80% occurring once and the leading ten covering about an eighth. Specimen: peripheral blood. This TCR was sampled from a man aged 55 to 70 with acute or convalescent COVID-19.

CDR3 sequence: CASSPLGTGTSPLHF. CDR3 DNA sequence: TGTGCCAGCAGTCCCTTAGGGACAGGGACTTCACCCCTCCACTTT. The chain employs TRBV28 and TRBJ1-6, with 9 bases lining up with TRBD1. The germline V gene encodes CDR1 MDHEN and CDR2 SYDVKM. This CDR3 has 15 residues. The J segment lost 9 bases and the V segment lost 5 bases, leaving 8 bases of the junction unmatched.